This T cell receptor (beta chain) was observed in a study of radiotherapy plus CTLA-4 blockade in lung cancer. The CDR3 runs to 14 residues. CDR1 and CDR2 (germline): MRHNA, SNTAGT. With V trimmed by 8 bases and J by 7 bases, 12 bases remained unmatched. Clones were read by immunoSEQ multiplex PCR, and TCRdb kept only the in-frame ones, dropping some. The sample comprises 30,000 to 40,000 clones, 70% to 80% of which are singletons, and approximately 14% rests with the top ten. The input for sequencing was peripheral blood, taken from a patient treated with radiotherapy plus ipilimumab. The sequence was collected from a human donor with non-small cell lung cancer that progressed on radiotherapy plus ipilimumab. The J gene is TRBJ1-1, the V gene TRBV6-4; 8 bases are shared with TRBD1. The DNA for the CDR3 is TGTGCCAGCTGCCGGGACAGGTACCAATGTGAAGCTTTCTTT. Translated: CASCRDRYQCEAFF.